This TCR beta chain was sequenced in a study of blood T cell repertoires in COVID-19. Across the whole study: Spain, Italy and the United States supplied samples that represented acute and convalescent COVID-19. The analysed material was cDNA or gDNA that came from T cells, B-cell-depleted T cells, or PBMCs.

Patients from Seattle were sampled longitudinally, starting during active infection. Here immunoSEQ multiplex PCR was the method, and the copy in TCRdb shows in-frame clones only, minus some. The table lists 250,000 to 300,000 clones, about 87% of them singletons. V shed 5 bases and J 9 bases; nucleotides not matched to a gene: 13. Germline-derived CDR1 and CDR2 are MNHEY and SVGAGI. This CDR3 spans 15 amino acids. The receptor was derived from a woman in her 70s with COVID-19, enrolled during active disease. J is TRBJ2-1 and V is TRBV6-5; TRBD2 matches at 7 bases. What was sequenced was peripheral blood. The CDR3 DNA reads as TGTGCCAGCAGTCCCTATTTGGCGGGAGAAACTGAGCAGTTCTTC. This sequence encodes CASSPYLAGETEQFF.